The next 19 T cell receptor beta chains were all read from a single sample in a study of follicular helper T cells after annual influenza vaccination. Time point specified: 2015-2016 season, 7 days after influenza vaccination. Here immunoSEQ multiplex PCR was the method, and the copy in TCRdb shows in-frame clones only, minus some. The sample carries around 11,000 clones, approximately 81% recorded once. This specimen consisted of CXCR5+ CD38- circulating T follicular helper cells from blood, obtained 7 days after influenza vaccination. Subset described: circulating Tfh, non-naive CD4+CXCR5+PD-1+ (ICOS+CD38+ or ICOS-CD38-). The receptor set was obtained from an adult who received the influenza vaccine.

This clone showed up just a few times. The V call is TRBV19, the J call TRBJ1-5; D ambiguous. This CDR3 has 15 residues. The V and J ends lost 5 bases and 4 bases respectively, with 15 bases between them. Germline V lookup: CDR1 LNHDA, CDR2 SQIVND (reference sequence). The CDR3 nucleotides are TGTGCCAGTAGTCCCCCGATAGCTAGGAATCAGCCCCAGCATTTT. It encodes CASSPPIARNQPQHF.

The chain carries TRBV4-1 and TRBJ2-3, with TRBD2 identical over 10 bases. Trimming took 4 bases from V and 4 from J; bases not matched to a gene: 17. This CDR3 spans 19 amino acids. The germline CDR1 and CDR2 sequences are MGHRA and YSYEKL. This CDR3 is CASSLLPPGSGGAPDTQYF. The CDR3 region has the DNA TGCGCCAGCAGCCTCCTCCCCCCCGGCAGCGGGGGGGCCCCAGATACGCAGTATTTT.

V and J are TRBV29-1 and TRBJ1-2; D is uncertain. The V gene's germline CDR1 is SQVTM and CDR2 ANQGSEA. This CDR3 comprises 11 residues. Trimming removed 8 bases at V and 3 bases at J, with 10 bases between. Written as DNA, the CDR3 is TGCAGCATCTCAGGCTACTATGGCTACACCTTC. This encodes CSISGYYGYTF.

This clone was counted a single time. The rearrangement joins TRBV15 to TRBJ2-7; 8 positions match TRBD1. With 4 bases clipped from V and 6 bases from J, the junction kept 8 bases outside the gene matches. The CDR3 loop spans 14 amino acids. CDR1 and CDR2 from the germline V gene are LNHNV and YYDKDF (reference sequence). The CDR3 sequence: CATSKGQGWGEQYF. The CDR3 nucleotides read TGTGCCACCAGCAAAGGACAGGGCTGGGGCGAGCAGTACTTC.

The chain employs TRBV6-5 and TRBJ1-4; D is ambiguous. CDR3 length: 14 residues. The germline CDR1 and CDR2 sequences are MNHEY and SVGAGI. Deletions cut 5 bases from V and 10 bases from J, with 17 bases between. As DNA, the CDR3 is TGTGCCAGCAGTCCCCGAGATCTTTCTCGAAAACTGTTTTTT. As protein: CASSPRDLSRKLFF.

This rearrangement joins TRBV4-1 to TRBJ2-1; D is perhaps TRBD2 (5 bases). Germline V gene data show CDR1 as MGHRA and CDR2 as YSYEKL. The CDR3 spans 15 residues. The V end lost 3 bases, the J end lost 0 bases, and 9 bases lay between the germline ends. The DNA of the CDR3 is TGCGCCAGCAGCCAGAGGGAAAGCTCCTACAATGAGCAGTTCTTC. This translates into CASSQRESSYNEQFF.

This clone showed up just once. The V call is TRBV27, the J call TRBJ1-4; TRBD1 matches at 10 bases. This CDR3 has 16 amino acids. The trim removed 6 bases at V and 4 bases at J, leaving 8 bases unmatched. The germline gives CDR1 MNHEY, CDR2 SMNVEV (reference sequence). The CDR3 bases are TGTGCCAGCAGCCGACAGGGGGCTAAATATAATGAAAAACTGTTTTTT. It specifies CASSRQGAKYNEKLFF.

This sequence joins TRBV28 and TRBJ2-7; tentatively, D is TRBD1 or TRBD2 (6 bases each). Germline CDR1 and CDR2: MDHEN and SYDVKM. Trimming left V 7 bases short and J 2 bases short, with 15 bases between. The CDR3 contains 14 residues. Here the CDR3 DNA reads TGTGCCAGCACCCCCCGGAGGGGGACCTACGAGCAGTACTTC. It yields the protein CASTPRRGTYEQYF.

The V call is TRBV15, the J call TRBJ1-2; D unclear. The CDR3 runs to 13 residues. The germline V gene encodes CDR1 LNHNV and CDR2 YYDKDF (reference sequence). Trimming left V 3 bases short and J 5 bases short, with 10 bases between. CDR3 loop: CATSSPVGYGYTF. For the CDR3, the DNA is TGTGCCACCAGCAGTCCCGTAGGATATGGCTACACCTTC. Variable domain in full (rest from reference TRBV15 and TRBJ1-2): DAMVIQNPRYQVTQFGKPVTLSCSQTLNHNVMYWYQQKSSQAPKLLFHYYDKDFNNEADTPDNFQSRRPNTSFCFLDIRSPGLGDTAMYLCATSSPVGYGYTFGSGTRLTVV.

The chain couples TRBV5-4 to TRBJ1-1, with D perhaps TRBD1 (5 bases). Germline CDR1 reads SGHNT; CDR2 reads YYREEE (reference sequence). Trimming removed 3 bases at V and 5 bases at J, with 11 bases between. The CDR3 covers 13 residues. CDR3 amino acids: CASSYRAGTEAFF. CDR3 sequence (DNA): TGTGCCAGCAGCTACCGGGCAGGGACTGAAGCTTTCTTT.

This clone appeared once. CDR3 sequence: CASTQGSGNTIYF. The DNA of the CDR3 is TGTGCCAGCACCCAGGGCTCAGGAAACACCATATATTTT. This chain connects TRBV2 to TRBJ1-3, with a possible D match to TRBD1 (5 bases). Germline CDR1 is SNHLY and CDR2 is FYNNEI. Trimming removed 7 bases from V and 4 bases from J, with 11 bases in between. The CDR3 covers 13 residues. Drawing the rest from reference TRBV2 and TRBJ1-3, the complete variable domain is EPEVTQTPSHQVTQMGQEVILRCVPISNHLYFYWYRQILGQKVEFLVSFYNNEISEKSEIFDDQFSVERPDGSNFTLKIRSTKLEDSAMYFCASTQGSGNTIYFGEGSWLTVV.

V gene TRBV6-9 combines with J gene TRBJ2-7; D ambiguous. V shed 3 bases and J shed 5 bases, with 8 bases lying between them. The CDR3 totals 12 residues. Germline V gene data show CDR1 as MNHGY and CDR2 as SVAAGI. CDR3 sequence reads: CASSYRRDEQYF. In nucleotides, the CDR3 is TGTGCCAGCAGTTACCGGCGAGACGAGCAGTACTTC.

The chain has TRBV6-6 and TRBJ1-3; no clear D gene. Trimming cost V 6 bases and J 2 bases, with 14 bases left between them. This CDR3 has 15 residues. Per the germline V gene, CDR1 is MNHNY and CDR2 is SVGAGI (reference sequence). The CDR3 reads CASRRLTNTGNTIYF. In DNA form, the CDR3 reads TGTGCCAGCAGGCGCCTGACAAACACTGGAAACACCATATATTTT.

V usage is TRBV29-1 and J usage is TRBJ1-6; D is perhaps TRBD1 (5 bases). Germline V gives CDR1 SQVTM, CDR2 ANQGSEA. The CDR3 length is 14 residues. In nucleotides, the CDR3 is TGCCCGCCCCCCGGAAGGGGTAGTAATTCACCCCTCCACTTT. It encodes CPPPGRGSNSPLHF.

This clone was picked up a small number of times. The V and J genes are TRBV28 and TRBJ1-5; 8 bases fit TRBD1. The CDR3 is made up of 12 amino acids. V lost 7 bases and J lost 4; bases outside the gene matches: 0. Per germline, CDR1 MDHEN and CDR2 SYDVKM. This chain's CDR3 is CASNRGNQPQHF. Here the CDR3 DNA reads TGTGCCAGCAACAGGGGGAATCAGCCCCAGCATTTT. Supplemented by reference TRBV28 and TRBJ1-5, the full variable domain reads DVKVTQSSRYLVKRTGEKVFLECVQDMDHENMFWYRQDPGLGLRLIYFSYDVKMKEKGDIPEGYSVSREKKERFSLILESASTNQTSMYLCASNRGNQPQHFGDGTRLSIL.

J is TRBJ2-3 and V is TRBV25-1; either TRBD1 or TRBD2 may supply D (6 bases each). This CDR3 has 15 amino acids. V was clipped by 6 bases and J by 3 bases, with 16 bases between them. Germline CDR1 is MGHDK and CDR2 is SYGVNS. The CDR3 sequence: CASRGGKEGTDTQYF. CDR3 coding DNA: TGTGCCAGCAGAGGGGGAAAGGAGGGAACAGATACGCAGTATTTT.

The chain has TRBV10-2 and TRBJ2-3; D gene uncertain. Per germline, CDR1 WSHSY and CDR2 SAAADI. Trimming removed 5 bases from V and 2 bases from J, with 2 bases in between. This CDR3 is built from 11 residues. The CDR3 DNA reads TGCGCCAGCAGTTACACAGATACGCAGTATTTT. Its protein product is CASSYTDTQYF.

This clone was observed a handful of times. This chain joins TRBV6-1 and TRBJ2-7, with 8 bases lining up with TRBD2. This CDR3 comprises 14 residues. J lost 0 bases, V lost 10 bases, and 8 bases had no gene match. Germline CDR1 reads MNHNS; CDR2 reads SASEGT. CDR3 protein: CATQSSGGSYEQYF. The CDR3 DNA reads TGTGCCACCCAGTCGAGCGGGGGCTCCTACGAGCAGTACTTC.

This clone was counted a single time. V is TRBV19 and J is TRBJ1-5; D is uncertain. The CDR3 loop spans 14 amino acids. Germline CDR1 and CDR2: LNHDA and SQIVND (reference sequence). The germline V and J ends were trimmed by 4 bases and 6 bases, with 13 bases remaining between them. The CDR3 DNA follows: TGTGCCAGTAGTACAGAATCGAAGGGTCAGCCCCAGCATTTT. As protein: CASSTESKGQPQHF.